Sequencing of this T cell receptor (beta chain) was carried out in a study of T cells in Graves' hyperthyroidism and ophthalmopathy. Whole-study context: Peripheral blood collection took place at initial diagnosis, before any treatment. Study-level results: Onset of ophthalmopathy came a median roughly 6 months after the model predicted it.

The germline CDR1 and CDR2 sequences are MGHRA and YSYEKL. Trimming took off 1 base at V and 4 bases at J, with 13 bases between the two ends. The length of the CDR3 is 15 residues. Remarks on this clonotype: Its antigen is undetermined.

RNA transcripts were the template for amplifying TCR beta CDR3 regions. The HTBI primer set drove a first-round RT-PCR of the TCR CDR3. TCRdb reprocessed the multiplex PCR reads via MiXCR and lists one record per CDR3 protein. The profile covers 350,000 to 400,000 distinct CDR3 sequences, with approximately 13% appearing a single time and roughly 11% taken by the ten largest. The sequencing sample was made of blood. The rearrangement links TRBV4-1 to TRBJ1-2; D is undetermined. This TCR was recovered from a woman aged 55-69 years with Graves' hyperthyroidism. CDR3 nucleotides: TGCGCCAGCAGCCAAGTCTGGGCGGGTAGCTATGGCTACACCTTC. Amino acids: CASSQVWAGSYGYTF.